This T cell receptor (beta chain) comes out of a study of blood T cell repertoires in COVID-19 (dated by TCRdb to 2020 to 2021). In terms of the full investigation: Samples from collaborators originated in the United States, Italy and Spain and spanned both the acute and convalescent phases of COVID-19. Where available, HLA class I and class II types were obtained from metadata supplied by the sample provider rather than from assay-based typing. The repertoires were released in a freely available public database intended as a resource for research on the immune response to SARS-CoV-2. The dataset comprised deeply sampled blood TCRbeta repertoires from subjects exposed to, actively infected with, or recovered from COVID-19. Sample metadata almost always included a de-identified subject ID, COVID-19 status, age in years and sex. The material from the prospective study consisted of cDNA or gDNA derived from T cells, B-cell-depleted T cells, or PBMCs. The samples were drawn from two sources: the first 160 participants of the ongoing ImmuneRACE study, and 1,000 to 1,500 subjects contributed by 6 global collaborators. The investigation overall reported the following: Clinical and demographic metadata were provided uncurated, with the amount varying by source and participant.

CDR1 SNHLY and CDR2 FYNNEI were looked up in the germline V gene. From the cysteine up to the phenylalanine, the CDR3 has a length of 12 residues. The DNA shown is the 36-base CDR3, in frame from base 1. Relative to germline, V is 6 bases shorter and J is 4 bases shorter, with 9 bases between their ends. As regards this clone: This clone's antigen is unknown. No clone much larger than this one lies a single base away; base qualities are absent.

The immunoSEQ Assay, a bias-controlled multiplex PCR, was used to amplify TCRbeta CDR3 regions from genomic DNA. On the study's bioinformatics: Nucleated cell counts per sample were estimated from amplification of reference gene primers within the assay. To quantify the absolute abundance of each unique TCRbeta CDR3 rearrangement, sequence reads were collapsed and filtered. For each sample, productive Simpson clonality was calculated as the square root of Simpson's diversity index over productive rearrangements. Drawn from immuneACCESS, this table holds only the in-frame rearrangements with V and J called that TCRdb kept. Clones are partly lost; checked studies trace under half to an unresolved V gene and leave the rest unexplained. V, J and clone size are taken as reported in that table, and D and trimming were inferred from the DNA itself. The sample has some 140,000 clones on record, more than 65% of them singletons. Together, the top ten hold around 14% of the sample.

Each collaborating institution followed its own protocols to collect whole blood in K2EDTA tubes. For TCRbeta analysis, collaborator samples were shipped as frozen whole blood, as isolated PBMCs, or as DNA extracted from either sample type. The sample comprised peripheral blood. The TCR sequence derives from a man aged 80 or over with acute or convalescent COVID-19. The chain is assembled from TRBV2 and TRBJ1-2; the D gene is not confidently resolved. The nucleotides read TGTGCCAGCAGGACGGAGTCCTATGGCTACACCTTC. Its protein reads: CASRTESYGYTF.